This TCR beta chain was recorded in a study of blood T cell repertoires in COVID-19 (dated by TCRdb to 2020 to 2021). Background on the whole study: The collaborator samples originated in the United States, Italy and Spain and spanned the acute and convalescent phases of COVID-19. Nearly every sample came with metadata listing a de-identified subject ID, COVID-19 status, age in years and sex. Samples were obtained from the ongoing ImmuneRACE study (first 160 participants) and from 1,254 subjects provided by 6 global collaborators. The prospective study material was composed of cDNA or gDNA derived from T cells, B-cell-depleted T cells, or PBMCs. Deeply sampled blood TCRbeta repertoires from subjects exposed to, actively infected with, or recovered from COVID-19 were included in the dataset. The repertoires were released in a freely available public database meant as a resource for research on the immune response to SARS-CoV-2. Where available, HLA class I and class II types were taken from metadata supplied by the sample provider and were not determined by assay-based typing. On the study overall, not on this receptor specifically: The amount of clinical and demographic metadata varied by source and participant and was provided uncurated.

According to the germline V gene, CDR1 reads SGHTA and CDR2 reads FQGNSA. The CDR3 holds 14 amino acids from the cysteine to the phenylalanine. Only the CDR3 portion is preserved as DNA: 42 bases, with reading frame beginning at the first base. The junction carries 10 bases between V and J, which are trimmed by 7 bases and 3 bases respectively. The immunoSEQ Assay, a bias-controlled multiplex PCR, was used to amplify TCRbeta CDR3 regions from genomic DNA. Per the authors' processing: Nucleated cell counts per sample were estimated from amplification of reference gene primers within the assay. To quantify the absolute abundance of each unique TCRbeta CDR3 rearrangement, sequence reads were collapsed and filtered. For each sample, productive Simpson clonality was calculated as the square root of Simpson's diversity index across productive rearrangements. Entries here come from immuneACCESS through TCRdb and include only in-frame sequences with V and J called. Some clones fail to appear in such tables; in the studies checked, an unresolved V gene covers under half of the shortfall, and the cause of the remainder is unknown. Clonal size and the V and J genes are those of that table, whereas D and trimming came from the DNA. The sample table lists about 240,000 clones, around four fifths of them with a count of one. The ten biggest clones cover around 2% of the sample.

This clone was observed a few times. Which antigen it targets is not known. No much larger clone exists at a distance of one base, and base qualities are not known. Samples from volunteer blood donors who had recovered from COVID-19 were contributed by a second Seattle source. The collaborating institutions used their own protocols to collect whole blood in K2EDTA tubes. Collaborator samples were shipped for TCRbeta analysis as frozen whole blood, isolated PBMCs, or DNA extracted from either sample type. The TCR was taken from a man between 25 and 39 years old who had recovered from COVID-19. Sample: peripheral blood. The rearrangement combines TRBV7-2 with TRBJ2-6; no D gene call is confident. The CDR3 corresponds to CASTTRNGANVLTF. The sequenced DNA: TGTGCCAGCACGACGAGGAATGGGGCCAACGTCCTGACTTTC.